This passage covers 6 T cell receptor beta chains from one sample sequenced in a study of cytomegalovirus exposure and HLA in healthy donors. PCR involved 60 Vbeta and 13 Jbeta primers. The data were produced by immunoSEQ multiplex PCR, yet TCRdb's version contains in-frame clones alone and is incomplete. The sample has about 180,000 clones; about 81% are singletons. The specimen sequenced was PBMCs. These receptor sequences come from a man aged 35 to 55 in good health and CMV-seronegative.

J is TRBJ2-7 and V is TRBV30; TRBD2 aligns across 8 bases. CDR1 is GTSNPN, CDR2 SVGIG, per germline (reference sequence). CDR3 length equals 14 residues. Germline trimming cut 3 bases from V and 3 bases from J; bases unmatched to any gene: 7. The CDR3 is CAWRGPAGVYEQYF. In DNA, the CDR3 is TGTGCCTGGAGAGGCCCAGCGGGGGTCTACGAGCAGTACTTC.

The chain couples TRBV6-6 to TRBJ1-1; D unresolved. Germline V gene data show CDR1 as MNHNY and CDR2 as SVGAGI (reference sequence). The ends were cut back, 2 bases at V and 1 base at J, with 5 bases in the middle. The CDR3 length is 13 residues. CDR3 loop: CASSYEPNTEAFF. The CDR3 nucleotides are TGTGCCAGCAGTTACGAGCCGAACACTGAAGCTTTCTTT.

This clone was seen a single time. CDR3 sequence (DNA): TGTGCCACCAGCAGAACCCCTTTAGGACTTACCTACGAGCAGTACTTC. Translated, it gives CATSRTPLGLTYEQYF. This rearrangement joins TRBV15 to TRBJ2-7; tentatively, D is TRBD2 (5 bases). Germline lookup yields CDR1 LNHNV and CDR2 YYDKDF (reference sequence). The CDR3 loop spans 16 amino acids. Trimming removed 2 bases from V and 2 bases from J, with 16 bases in between.

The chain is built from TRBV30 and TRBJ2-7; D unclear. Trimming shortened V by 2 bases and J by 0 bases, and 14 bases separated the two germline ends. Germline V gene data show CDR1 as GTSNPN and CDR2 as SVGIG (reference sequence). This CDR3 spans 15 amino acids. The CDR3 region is CAWSSRYLSSYEQYF. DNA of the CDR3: TGTGCCTGGAGTTCCCGATACCTGAGCTCCTACGAGCAGTACTTC.

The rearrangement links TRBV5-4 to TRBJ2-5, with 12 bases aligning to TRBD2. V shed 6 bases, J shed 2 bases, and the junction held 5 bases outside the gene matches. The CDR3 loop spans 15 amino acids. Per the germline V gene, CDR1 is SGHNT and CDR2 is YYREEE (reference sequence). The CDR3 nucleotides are TGTGCCAGCACCCGCGGACTAGCGGGGCAAGAGACCCAGTACTTC. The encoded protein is CASTRGLAGQETQYF.

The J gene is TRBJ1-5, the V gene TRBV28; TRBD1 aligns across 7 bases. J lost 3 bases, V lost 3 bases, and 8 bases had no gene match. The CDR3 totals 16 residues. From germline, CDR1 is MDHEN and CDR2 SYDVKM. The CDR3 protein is CASSFGSRGVNQPQHF. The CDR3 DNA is TGTGCCAGCAGTTTCGGATCCAGGGGGGTCAATCAGCCCCAGCATTTT. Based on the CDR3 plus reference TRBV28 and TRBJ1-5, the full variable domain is DVKVTQSSRYLVKRTGEKVFLECVQDMDHENMFWYRQDPGLGLRLIYFSYDVKMKEKGDIPEGYSVSREKKERFSLILESASTNQTSMYLCASSFGSRGVNQPQHFGDGTRLSIL.